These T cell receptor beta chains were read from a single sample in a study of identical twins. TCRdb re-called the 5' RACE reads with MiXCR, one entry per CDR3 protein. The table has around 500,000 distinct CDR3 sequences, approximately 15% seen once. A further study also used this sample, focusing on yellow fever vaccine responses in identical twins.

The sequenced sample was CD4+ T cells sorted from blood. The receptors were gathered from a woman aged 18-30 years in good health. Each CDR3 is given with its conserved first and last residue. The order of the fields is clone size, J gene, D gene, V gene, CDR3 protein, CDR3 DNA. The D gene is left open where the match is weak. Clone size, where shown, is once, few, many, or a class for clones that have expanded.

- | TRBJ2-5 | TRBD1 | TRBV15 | CATRRQGAGETQYF | TGTGCCACCAGGAGACAGGGGGCTGGGGAGACCCAGTACTTC
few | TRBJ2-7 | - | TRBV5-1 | CASSLNVGSYEQYF | TGCGCCAGCAGCTTGAACGTCGGGTCCTACGAGCAGTACTTC
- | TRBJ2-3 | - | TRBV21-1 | CASSKGEASGGLDTQYF | TGTGCCAGCAGCAAAGGCGAAGCTAGCGGGGGATTAGATACGCAGTATTTT
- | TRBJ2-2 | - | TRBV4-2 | CASSPNIGPRNTGELFF | TGTGCCAGCAGCCCCAACATCGGACCCCGCAACACCGGGGAGCTGTTTTTT
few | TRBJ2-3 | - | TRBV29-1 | CSVPGGGGITQYF | TGCAGCGTTCCTGGGGGAGGGGGAATTACGCAGTATTTT
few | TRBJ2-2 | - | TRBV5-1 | CASSLSVVGGELFF | TGCGCCAGCAGCCTTTCAGTGGTCGGCGGGGAGCTGTTTTTT
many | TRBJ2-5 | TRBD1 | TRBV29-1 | CSAGTGAETQYF | TGCAGCGCCGGGACAGGGGCGGAGACCCAGTACTTC
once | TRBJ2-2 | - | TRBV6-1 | CASRGTRTGNTGELFF | TGTGCCAGCAGGGGAACGCGGACGGGGAACACCGGGGAGCTGTTTTTT
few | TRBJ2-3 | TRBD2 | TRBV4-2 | CASSQVGGAGDTQYF | TGTGCCAGCAGCCAAGTCGGGGGGGCTGGAGATACGCAGTATTTT
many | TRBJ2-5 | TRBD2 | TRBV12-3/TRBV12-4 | CASSPFPGLAKETQYF | TGTGCCAGCAGCCCTTTCCCGGGACTAGCAAAAGAGACCCAGTACTTC
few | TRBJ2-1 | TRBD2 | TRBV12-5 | CASGSAPEKAGLSSYNEQFF | TGTGCTAGTGGTTCAGCGCCCGAAAAAGCGGGGCTTAGCTCCTACAATGAGCAGTTCTTC
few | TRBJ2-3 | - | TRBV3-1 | CASSQEAGEADTQYF | TGTGCCAGCAGCCAAGAGGCAGGGGAGGCAGATACGCAGTATTTT
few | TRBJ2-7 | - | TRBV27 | CASSLGGGGPYEQYF | TGTGCCAGCAGTTTAGGCGGGGGCGGCCCCTACGAGCAGTACTTC
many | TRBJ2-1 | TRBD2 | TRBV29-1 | CSVLAGHNEQFF | TGCAGCGTACTAGCGGGGCACAATGAGCAGTTCTTC
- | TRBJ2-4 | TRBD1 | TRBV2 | CACSQSRDRAILAKNIQYF | TGTGCCTGCAGCCAAAGCAGGGACAGGGCAATACTAGCCAAAAACATTCAGTACTTC
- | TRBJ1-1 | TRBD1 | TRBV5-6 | CASSTWTGKNTEAFF | TGTGCCAGCAGCACATGGACAGGGAAGAACACTGAAGCTTTCTTT
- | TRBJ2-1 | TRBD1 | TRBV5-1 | CASSGTGTGHNEQFF | TGCGCCAGCAGCGGAACCGGGACAGGTCACAATGAGCAGTTCTTC
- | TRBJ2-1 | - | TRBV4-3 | CASSHGTGGGPNEQFF | TGCGCCAGCAGCCACGGCACTGGGGGCGGACCGAATGAGCAGTTCTTC
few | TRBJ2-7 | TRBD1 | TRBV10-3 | CAISPRTGLTYEQYF | TGTGCCATCAGTCCTAGGACAGGTTTGACCTACGAGCAGTACTTC
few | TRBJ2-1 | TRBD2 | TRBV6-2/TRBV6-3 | CASSYSTGLASNEQFF | TGTGCCAGCAGTTACTCGACGGGACTAGCGTCTAATGAGCAGTTCTTC
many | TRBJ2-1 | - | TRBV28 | CASGRTPGSGGGQFF | TGTGCCAGCGGGAGGACCCCAGGTTCCGGAGGTGGGCAGTTCTTC
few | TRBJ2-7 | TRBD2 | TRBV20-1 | CSARVPGLAIHEQYF | TGCAGTGCTAGAGTTCCTGGACTAGCGATCCACGAGCAGTACTTC
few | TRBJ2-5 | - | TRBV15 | CATSRRNDHQETQYF | TGTGCCACCAGCAGAAGGAACGACCACCAAGAGACCCAGTACTTC
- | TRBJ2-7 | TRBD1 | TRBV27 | CASSPGTGFSSYEQYF | TGTGCCAGCAGTCCCGGGACAGGTTTTAGCTCCTACGAGCAGTACTTC
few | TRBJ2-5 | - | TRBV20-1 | CSAERREAETQYF | TGCAGTGCCGAACGACGAGAGGCAGAGACCCAGTACTTC
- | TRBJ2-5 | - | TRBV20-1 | CSASAEYQETQYF | TGCAGTGCTAGTGCCGAGTACCAAGAGACCCAGTACTTC
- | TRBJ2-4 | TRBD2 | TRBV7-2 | CASSLVGGVRAKNIQYF | TGTGCCAGCAGCTTAGTCGGGGGGGTTAGGGCCAAAAACATTCAGTACTTC
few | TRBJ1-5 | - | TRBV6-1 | CASTQRQGNQPQHF | TGTGCCAGCACCCAAAGACAGGGCAATCAGCCCCAGCATTTT
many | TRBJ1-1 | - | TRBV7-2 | CASSLVKGGDTEAFF | TGTGCCAGCAGCTTAGTGAAAGGAGGTGACACTGAAGCTTTCTTT
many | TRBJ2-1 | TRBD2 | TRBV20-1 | CSAAGTSGYNEQFF | TGCAGTGCAGCCGGGACTAGCGGGTACAATGAGCAGTTCTTC
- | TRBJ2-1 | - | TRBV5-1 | CASSLVTGTGEQFF | TGCGCCAGCAGCTTGGTTACGGGTACCGGTGAGCAGTTCTTC
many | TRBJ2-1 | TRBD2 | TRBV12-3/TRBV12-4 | CASSGLAVQFF | TGTGCCAGCAGCGGACTAGCTGTGCAGTTCTTC
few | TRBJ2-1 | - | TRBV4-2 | CASSQDRASWNEQFF | TGTGCCAGCAGCCAAGATCGGGCTAGCTGGAATGAGCAGTTCTTC
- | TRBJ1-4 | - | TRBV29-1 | CSVLTATNEKLFF | TGCAGCGTACTAACAGCAACTAATGAAAAACTGTTTTTT